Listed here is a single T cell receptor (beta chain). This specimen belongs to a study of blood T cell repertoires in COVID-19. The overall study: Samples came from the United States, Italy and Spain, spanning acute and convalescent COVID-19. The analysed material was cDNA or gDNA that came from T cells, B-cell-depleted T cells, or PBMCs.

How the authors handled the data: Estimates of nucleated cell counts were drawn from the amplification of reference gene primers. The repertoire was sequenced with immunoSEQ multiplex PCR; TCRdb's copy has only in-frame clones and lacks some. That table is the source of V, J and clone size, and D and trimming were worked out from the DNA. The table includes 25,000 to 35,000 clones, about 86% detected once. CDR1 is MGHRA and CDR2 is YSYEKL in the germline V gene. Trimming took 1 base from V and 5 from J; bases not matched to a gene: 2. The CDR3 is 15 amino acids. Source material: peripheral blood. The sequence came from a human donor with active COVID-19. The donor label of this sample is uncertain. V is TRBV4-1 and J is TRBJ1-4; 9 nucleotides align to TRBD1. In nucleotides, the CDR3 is TGCGCCAGCAGCCAAGGAACAGGGGGCAATGAAAAACTGTTTTTT. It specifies CASSQGTGGNEKLFF.